This T cell receptor (beta chain) appears in the sequencing data of a study of blood T cell repertoires in COVID-19. Study background: The United States, Italy and Spain supplied acute and convalescent COVID-19 samples.

As originally analysed: The authors estimated nucleated cell counts from reference gene primer amplification. Some clones are missing from TCRdb's copy, which holds only in-frame ones; the method was immunoSEQ multiplex PCR. V and J calls and clone size come straight from that table; D and trimming were deduced from the DNA. Seen here are more than 60,000 clones, 88% observed once, and the top ten hold about 20%. This clonotype was sampled from a woman aged 45-65 years with active or convalescent COVID-19. Sequencing was carried out using peripheral blood.

In DNA form, the CDR3 reads TGTGCCAGCCCCAGTGGACAAGCATGGGGCGGGGGTCAGCCCCAGCATTTT. It is translated as CASPSGQAWGGGQPQHF. The chain uses TRBV7-3 and TRBJ1-5, with D perhaps TRBD1 (5 bases). The germline V and J ends were trimmed by 8 bases and 6 bases, with 26 bases remaining between them. CDR1 is SGHTA, CDR2 FQGTGA, per germline. CDR3 length: 17 amino acids.